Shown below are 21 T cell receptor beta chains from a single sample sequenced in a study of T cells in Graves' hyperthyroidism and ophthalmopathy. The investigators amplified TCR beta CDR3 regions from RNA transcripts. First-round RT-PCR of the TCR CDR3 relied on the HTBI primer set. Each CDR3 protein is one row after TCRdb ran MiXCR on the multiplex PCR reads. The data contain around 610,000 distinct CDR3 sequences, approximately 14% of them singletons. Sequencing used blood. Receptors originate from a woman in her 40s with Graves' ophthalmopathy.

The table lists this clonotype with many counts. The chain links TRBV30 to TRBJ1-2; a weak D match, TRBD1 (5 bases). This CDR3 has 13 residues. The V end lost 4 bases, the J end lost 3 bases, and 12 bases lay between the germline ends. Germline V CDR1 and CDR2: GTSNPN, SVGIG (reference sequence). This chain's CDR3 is CAWIGGGDYGYTF. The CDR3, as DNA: TGTGCCTGGATAGGCGGGGGAGACTATGGCTACACCTTC.

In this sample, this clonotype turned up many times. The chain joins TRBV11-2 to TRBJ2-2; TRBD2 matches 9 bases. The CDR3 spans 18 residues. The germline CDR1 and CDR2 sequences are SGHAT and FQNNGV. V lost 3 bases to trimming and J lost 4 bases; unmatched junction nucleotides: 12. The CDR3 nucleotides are TGTGCCAGCAGCTTCGAGCCGGGACTAGCACATCTCACCGGGGAGCTGTTTTTT. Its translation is CASSFEPGLAHLTGELFF.

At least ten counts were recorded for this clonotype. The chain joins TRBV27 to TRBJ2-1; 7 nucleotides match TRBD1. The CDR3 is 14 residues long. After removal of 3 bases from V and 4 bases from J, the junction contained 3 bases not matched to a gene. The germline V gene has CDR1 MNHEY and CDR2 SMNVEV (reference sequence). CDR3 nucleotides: TGTGCCAGCAGTTTCGGGACAGAGTACAATGAGCAGTTCTTC. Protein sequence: CASSFGTEYNEQFF.

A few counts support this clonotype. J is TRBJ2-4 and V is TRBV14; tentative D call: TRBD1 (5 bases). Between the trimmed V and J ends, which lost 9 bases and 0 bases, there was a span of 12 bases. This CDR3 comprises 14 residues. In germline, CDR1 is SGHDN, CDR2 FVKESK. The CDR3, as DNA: TGTGCCAGGCCGACAGCCCGAGCCAAAAACATTCAGTACTTC. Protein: CARPTARAKNIQYF.

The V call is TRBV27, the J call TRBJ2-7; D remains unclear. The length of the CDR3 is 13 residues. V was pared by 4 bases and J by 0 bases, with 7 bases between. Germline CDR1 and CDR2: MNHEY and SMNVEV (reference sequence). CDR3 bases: TGTGCCAGCAGTTCGATAGACTCCTACGAGCAGTACTTC. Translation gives CASSSIDSYEQYF.

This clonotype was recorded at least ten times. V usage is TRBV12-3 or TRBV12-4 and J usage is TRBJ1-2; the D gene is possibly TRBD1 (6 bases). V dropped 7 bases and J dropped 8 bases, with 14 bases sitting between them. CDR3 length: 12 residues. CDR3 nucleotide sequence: TGTGCCAGCACCGGAAGGGGGGGAGGCTACACCTTC. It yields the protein CASTGRGGGYTF.

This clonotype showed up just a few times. The CDR3 DNA reads as TGCAGCGCCTATATCGGGGGAGGGGGGGGTACTGAAGCTTTCTTT. Translated, it gives CSAYIGGGGGTEAFF. This chain joins TRBV29-1 and TRBJ1-1; the D gene is possibly TRBD1 (6 bases). The V end lost 7 bases, the J end lost 5 bases, and 23 bases lay between the germline ends. Looked up from germline, CDR1 is SQVTM and CDR2 is ANQGSEA. The CDR3 runs 15 residues.

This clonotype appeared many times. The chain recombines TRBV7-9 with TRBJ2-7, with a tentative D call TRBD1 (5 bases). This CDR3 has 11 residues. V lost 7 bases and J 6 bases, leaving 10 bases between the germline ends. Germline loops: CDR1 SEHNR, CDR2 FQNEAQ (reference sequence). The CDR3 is CASTKRGEQYF. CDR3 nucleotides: TGTGCCAGCACCAAAAGGGGCGAGCAGTACTTC.

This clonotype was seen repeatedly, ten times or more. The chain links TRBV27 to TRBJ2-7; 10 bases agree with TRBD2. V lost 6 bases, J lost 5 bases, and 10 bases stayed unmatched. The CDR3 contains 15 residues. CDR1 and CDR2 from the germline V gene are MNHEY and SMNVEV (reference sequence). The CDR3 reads CASRALASGSHEQYF. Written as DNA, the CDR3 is TGTGCCAGCAGGGCCCTGGCTAGCGGGAGCCACGAGCAGTACTTC.

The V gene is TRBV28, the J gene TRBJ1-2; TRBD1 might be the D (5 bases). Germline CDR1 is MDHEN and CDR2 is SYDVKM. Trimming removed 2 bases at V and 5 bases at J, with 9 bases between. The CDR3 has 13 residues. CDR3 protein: CASSLRGKYGYTF. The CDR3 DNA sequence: TGTGCCAGCAGTTTAAGGGGCAAATATGGCTACACCTTC.

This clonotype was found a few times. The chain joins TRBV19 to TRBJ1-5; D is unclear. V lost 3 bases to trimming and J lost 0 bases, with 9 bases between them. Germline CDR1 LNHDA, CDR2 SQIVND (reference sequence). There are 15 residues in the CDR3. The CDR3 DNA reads TGTGCCAGTAGTATGTTATCTTATAGCAATCAGCCCCAGCATTTT. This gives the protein CASSMLSYSNQPQHF.

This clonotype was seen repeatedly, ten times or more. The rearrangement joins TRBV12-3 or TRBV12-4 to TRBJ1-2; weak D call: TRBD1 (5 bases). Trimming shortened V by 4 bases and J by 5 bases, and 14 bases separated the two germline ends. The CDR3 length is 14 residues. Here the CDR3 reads CASSSSGTEYGYTF. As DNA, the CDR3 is TGTGCCAGCAGTTCGTCCGGGACGGAATATGGCTACACCTTC.

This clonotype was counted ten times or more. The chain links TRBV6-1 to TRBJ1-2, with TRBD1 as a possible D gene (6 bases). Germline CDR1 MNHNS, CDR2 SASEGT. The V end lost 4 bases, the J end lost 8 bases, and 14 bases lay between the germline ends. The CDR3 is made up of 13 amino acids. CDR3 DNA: TGTGCCAGCAGTGCACAGGGTTTAAGCGGCTACACCTTC. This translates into CASSAQGLSGYTF.

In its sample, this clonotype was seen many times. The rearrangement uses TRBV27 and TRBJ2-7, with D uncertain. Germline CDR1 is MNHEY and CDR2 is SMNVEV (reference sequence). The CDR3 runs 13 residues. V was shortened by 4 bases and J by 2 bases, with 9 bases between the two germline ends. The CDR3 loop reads CASSSVDAYEQYF. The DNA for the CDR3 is TGTGCCAGCAGTTCAGTAGACGCCTACGAGCAGTACTTC.

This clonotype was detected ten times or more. The CDR3 region has the DNA TGCAGTGCCTGGGGCAGGGGGTCAGGCTATGGCTACACCTTC. Its translation is CSAWGRGSGYGYTF. The chain is built from TRBV20-1 and TRBJ1-2, with 7 bases matching TRBD1. Germline V gene lookup returns CDR1 DFQATT and CDR2 SNEGSKA (reference sequence). J was trimmed by 4 bases and V by 6 bases; bases with no gene match: 11. The CDR3 totals 14 residues.

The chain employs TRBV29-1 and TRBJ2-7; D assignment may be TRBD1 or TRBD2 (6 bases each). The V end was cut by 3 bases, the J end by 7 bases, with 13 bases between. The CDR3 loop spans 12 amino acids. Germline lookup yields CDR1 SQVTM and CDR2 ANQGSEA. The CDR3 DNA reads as TGCAGCGTTGATCCGGGGGCGGGGGAGCAGTACTTC. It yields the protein CSVDPGAGEQYF.

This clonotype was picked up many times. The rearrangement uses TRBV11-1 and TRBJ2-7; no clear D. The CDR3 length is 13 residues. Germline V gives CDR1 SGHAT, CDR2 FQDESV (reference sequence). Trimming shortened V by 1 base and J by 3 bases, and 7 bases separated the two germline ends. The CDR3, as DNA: TGTGCCAGCAGCTTAGACCCTTACTACGAGCAGTACTTC. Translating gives CASSLDPYYEQYF.

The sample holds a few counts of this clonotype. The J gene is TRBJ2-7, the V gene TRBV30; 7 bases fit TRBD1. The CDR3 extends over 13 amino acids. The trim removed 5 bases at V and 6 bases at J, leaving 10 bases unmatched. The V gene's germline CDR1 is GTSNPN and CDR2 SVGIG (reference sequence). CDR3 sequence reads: CAWGLRTGFEQYF. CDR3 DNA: TGTGCCTGGGGCTTACGGACAGGCTTCGAGCAGTACTTC. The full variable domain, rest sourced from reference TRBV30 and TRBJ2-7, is SQTIHQWPATLVQPVGSPLSLECTVEGTSNPNLYWYRQAAGRGLQLLFYSVGIGQISSEVPQNLSASRPQDRQFILSSKKLLLSDSGFYLCAWGLRTGFEQYFGPGTRLTVT.

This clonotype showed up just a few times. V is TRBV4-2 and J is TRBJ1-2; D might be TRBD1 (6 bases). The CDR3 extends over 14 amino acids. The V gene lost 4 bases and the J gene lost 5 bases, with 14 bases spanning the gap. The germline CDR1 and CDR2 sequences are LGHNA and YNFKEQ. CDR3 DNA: TGTGCCAGCAGCCCCAGGGGCGAGAGATATGGCTACACCTTC. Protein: CASSPRGERYGYTF.

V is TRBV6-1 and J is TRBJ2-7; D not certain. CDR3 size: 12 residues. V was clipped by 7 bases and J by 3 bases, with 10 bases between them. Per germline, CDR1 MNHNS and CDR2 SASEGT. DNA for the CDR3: TGTGCCAGCACCCCCAGGTTCTACGAGCAGTACTTC. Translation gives CASTPRFYEQYF.

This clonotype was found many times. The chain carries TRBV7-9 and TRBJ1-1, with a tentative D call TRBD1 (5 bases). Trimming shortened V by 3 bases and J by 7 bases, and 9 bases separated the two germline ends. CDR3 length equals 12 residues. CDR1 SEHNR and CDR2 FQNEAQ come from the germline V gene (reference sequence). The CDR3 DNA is TGTGCCAGCAGCTTTCAGGGCGTTGAAGCTTTCTTT. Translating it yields CASSFQGVEAFF.